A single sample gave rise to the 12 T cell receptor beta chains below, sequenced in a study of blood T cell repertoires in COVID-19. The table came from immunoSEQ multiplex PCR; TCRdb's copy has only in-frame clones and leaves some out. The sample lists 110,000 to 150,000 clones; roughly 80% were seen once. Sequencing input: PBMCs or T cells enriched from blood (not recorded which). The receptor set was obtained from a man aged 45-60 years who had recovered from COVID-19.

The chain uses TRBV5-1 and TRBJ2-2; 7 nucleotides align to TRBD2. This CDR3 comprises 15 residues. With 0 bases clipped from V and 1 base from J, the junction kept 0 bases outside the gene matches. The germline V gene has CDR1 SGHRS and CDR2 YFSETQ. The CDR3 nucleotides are TGCGCCAGCAGCTTGGCTAGCGGGAACACCGGGGAGCTGTTTTTT. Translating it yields CASSLASGNTGELFF.

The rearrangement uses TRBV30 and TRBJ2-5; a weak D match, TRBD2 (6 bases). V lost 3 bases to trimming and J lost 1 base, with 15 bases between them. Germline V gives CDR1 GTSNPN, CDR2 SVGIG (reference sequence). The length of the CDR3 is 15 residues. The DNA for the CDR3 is TGTGCCTGGAGGGACATCGGGGGAGCCCAAGAGACCCAGTACTTC. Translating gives CAWRDIGGAQETQYF.

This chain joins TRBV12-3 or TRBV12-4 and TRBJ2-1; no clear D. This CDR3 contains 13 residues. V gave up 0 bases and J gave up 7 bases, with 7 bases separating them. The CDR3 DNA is TGTGCCAGCAGTTTAGCGTTCGGGAATGAGCAGTTCTTC. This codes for CASSLAFGNEQFF.

DNA for the CDR3: TGTGCCAGCAGTATTGGGACAGGGTATGAAGCTTTCTTT. Protein product: CASSIGTGYEAFF. The chain combines TRBV27 with TRBJ1-1; TRBD1 matches 9 bases. V dropped 5 bases and J dropped 7; count of bases not matched to a gene: 5. This CDR3 spans 13 amino acids. CDR1 is MNHEY and CDR2 is SMNVEV in the germline V gene (reference sequence).

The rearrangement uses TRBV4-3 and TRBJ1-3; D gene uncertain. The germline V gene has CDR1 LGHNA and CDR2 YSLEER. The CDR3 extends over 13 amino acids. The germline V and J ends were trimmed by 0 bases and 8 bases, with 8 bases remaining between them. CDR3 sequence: CASSQDQSDTIYF. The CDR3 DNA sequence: TGCGCCAGCAGCCAAGACCAGTCTGACACCATATATTTT.

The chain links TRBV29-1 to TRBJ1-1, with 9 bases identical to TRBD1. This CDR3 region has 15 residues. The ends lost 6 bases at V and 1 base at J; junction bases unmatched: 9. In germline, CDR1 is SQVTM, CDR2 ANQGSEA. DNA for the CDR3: TGCAGCGTAGCACAGGGGGCTGGTGGGAACACTGAAGCTTTCTTT. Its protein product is CSVAQGAGGNTEAFF.

The CDR3 nucleotides read TGTGCCAGCAGTTCAGGGGGCGGAAGCACTGAAGCTTTCTTT. The encoded protein is CASSSGGGSTEAFF. V is TRBV6-5 and J is TRBJ1-1; 8 nucleotides align to TRBD1. Germline V CDR1 and CDR2: MNHEY, SVGAGI. Trimming at V came to 4 bases and at J to 4 bases, leaving 5 bases not matched to a gene. The CDR3 loop spans 14 amino acids.

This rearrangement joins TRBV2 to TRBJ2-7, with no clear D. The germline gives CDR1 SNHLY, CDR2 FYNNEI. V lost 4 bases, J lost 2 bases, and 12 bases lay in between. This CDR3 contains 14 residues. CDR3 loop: CASSVFDKTYEQYF. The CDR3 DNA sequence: TGTGCCAGCAGTGTCTTCGACAAAACCTACGAGCAGTACTTC.

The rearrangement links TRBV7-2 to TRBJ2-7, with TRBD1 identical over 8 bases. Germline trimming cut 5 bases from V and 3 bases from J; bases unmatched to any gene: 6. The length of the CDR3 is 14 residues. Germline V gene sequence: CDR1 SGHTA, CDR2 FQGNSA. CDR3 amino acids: CASSPGGRGYEQYF. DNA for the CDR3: TGTGCCAGCAGCCCAGGGGGCCGGGGCTACGAGCAGTACTTC.

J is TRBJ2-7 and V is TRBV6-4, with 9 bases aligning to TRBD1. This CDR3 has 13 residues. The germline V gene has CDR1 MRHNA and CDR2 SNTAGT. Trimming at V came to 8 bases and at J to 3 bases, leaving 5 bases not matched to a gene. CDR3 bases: TGTGCCAGCGCTCAGGGACAGGGCTACGAGCAGTACTTC. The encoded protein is CASAQGQGYEQYF.

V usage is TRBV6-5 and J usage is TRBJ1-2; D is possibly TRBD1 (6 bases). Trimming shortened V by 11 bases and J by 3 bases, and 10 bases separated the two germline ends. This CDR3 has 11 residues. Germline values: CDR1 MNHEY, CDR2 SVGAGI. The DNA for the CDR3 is TGTGCCGCAGGGGTTGACTATGGCTACACCTTC. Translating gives CAAGVDYGYTF.

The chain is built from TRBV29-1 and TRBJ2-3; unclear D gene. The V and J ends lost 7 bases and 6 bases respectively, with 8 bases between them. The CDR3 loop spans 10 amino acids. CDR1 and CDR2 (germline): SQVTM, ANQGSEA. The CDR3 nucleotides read TGCAGCGCCGCCTATGATACGCAGTATTTT. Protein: CSAAYDTQYF.